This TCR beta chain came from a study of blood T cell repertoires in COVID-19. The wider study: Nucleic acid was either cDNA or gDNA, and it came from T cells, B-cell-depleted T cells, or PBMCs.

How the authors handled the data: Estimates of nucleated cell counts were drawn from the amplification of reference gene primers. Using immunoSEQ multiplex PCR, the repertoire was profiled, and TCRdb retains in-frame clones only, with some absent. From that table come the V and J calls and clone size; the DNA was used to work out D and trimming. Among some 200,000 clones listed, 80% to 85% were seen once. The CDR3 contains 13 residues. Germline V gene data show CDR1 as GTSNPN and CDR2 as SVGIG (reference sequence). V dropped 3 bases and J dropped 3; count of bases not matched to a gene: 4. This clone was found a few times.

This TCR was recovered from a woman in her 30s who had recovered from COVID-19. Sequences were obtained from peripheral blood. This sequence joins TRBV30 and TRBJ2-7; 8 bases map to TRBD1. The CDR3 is CAWSAGQGYEQYF. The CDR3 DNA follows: TGTGCCTGGAGCGCTGGACAGGGCTACGAGCAGTACTTC. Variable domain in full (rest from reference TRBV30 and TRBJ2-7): SQTIHQWPATLVQPVGSPLSLECTVEGTSNPNLYWYRQAAGRGLQLLFYSVGIGQISSEVPQNLSASRPQDRQFILSSKKLLLSDSGFYLCAWSAGQGYEQYFGPGTRLTVT.